These T cell receptor beta chains were read from a single sample in a study of blood T cell repertoires in COVID-19. Repertoires were generated with immunoSEQ multiplex PCR, while TCRdb's copy carries only in-frame clones and drops some. The profile covers tens of thousands of clones, with around 90% appearing a single time and under 10% taken by the ten largest. Sequencing was performed on peripheral blood. The source of these receptors is a human donor with active COVID-19. The donor label of this sample is uncertain. CDR3s include the opening cysteine and the closing phenylalanine or tryptophan. D genes are given only for firm matches. Clone size is given for some rows only: seen once, a few or many times, or a class if the clone is expanded.

>TRBD1|-|TRBV18|TRBJ1-5
TGTGCCAGCTCACCACCGGGACAGGGGAATCAGCCCCAGCATTTT
CASSPPGQGNQPQHF
>-|-|TRBV7-2|TRBJ2-7
TGTGCCAGCAGCACCGACAGGATGGTGGCCTACGAGCAGTACTTC
CASSTDRMVAYEQYF
>TRBD2|-|TRBV14|TRBJ2-7
TGTGCCAGCAGCCCGGGGACTAGCGGGTCCAGTAAGTACTTC
CASSPGTSGSSKYF
>-|-|TRBV19|TRBJ2-1
TGTGCCAGTAGTATAGCTGACTGGCGGAGCTCCTACAATGAGCAGTTCTTC
CASSIADWRSSYNEQFF
>TRBD1|-|TRBV19|TRBJ1-5
TGTGCCAGTAGCGACCGGGACAGTGATAATCAGCCCCAGCATTTT
CASSDRDSDNQPQHF
>-|-|TRBV20-1|TRBJ1-2
TGCAGTGCTAGTAACATGGACCAGGGTTTGGGAGGCTACACCTTC
CSASNMDQGLGGYTF
>-|-|TRBV14|TRBJ2-7
TGTGCCAGCAGCCAAGTTCGGGGATCCTACGAGCAGTACTTC
CASSQVRGSYEQYF
>TRBD2|-|TRBV11-2|TRBJ2-1
TGTGCCAGCGGACCCCGAGGGAGGGAGGGCCTAAATGAGCAGTTCTTC
CASGPRGREGLNEQFF
>-|-|TRBV10-1|TRBJ2-1
TGCGCCAGCAGTGAGACAGATCAGGGGCATAGTATAAATGAGCAGTTCTTC
CASSETDQGHSINEQFF
>-|-|TRBV19|TRBJ2-7
TGTGCCAGTAGTATTTCTGCAGGGCAGTACGAGCAGTACTTC
CASSISAGQYEQYF
>TRBD1|-|TRBV7-3|TRBJ2-5
TGTGCCAGCAGCTCAGTAGGGGGCATCGGGACCCAGTACTTC
CASSSVGGIGTQYF
>TRBD1|-|TRBV28|TRBJ2-7
TGTGCCAGCGAGGGGACAGGGGGTTTATACGAGCAGTACTTC
CASEGTGGLYEQYF
>TRBD1|-|TRBV28|TRBJ1-2
TGTGCCAGCAGTTTGGGACAGCCTAATGGCTACACCTTC
CASSLGQPNGYTF
>-|-|TRBV4-1|TRBJ1-2
TGCGCCAGCAGCCAAGATCGGGGGGGCGGAGGCTATGGCTACACCTTC
CASSQDRGGGGYGYTF
>TRBD1|few|TRBV7-9|TRBJ2-5
TGTGCCAGCAGCTGGACAGGGCGGGAGACCCAGTACTTC
CASSWTGRETQYF
>TRBD2|-|TRBV7-9|TRBJ2-1
TGTGCCAGCAGCTTCTACGGCGGGGGCAATGAGCAGTTCTTC
CASSFYGGGNEQFF
>TRBD2|-|TRBV28|TRBJ2-1
TGTGCCAGCAGTTCAAGGGAACTAGCGGGATACAATGAGCAGTTCTTC
CASSSRELAGYNEQFF
>TRBD2|-|TRBV30|TRBJ2-7
TGTGCCTGGAGTGTACTCGGCGGGAGCTTGTACGAGCAGTACTTC
CAWSVLGGSLYEQYF
>TRBD1|once|TRBV12-3/TRBV12-4|TRBJ1-4
TGTGCCAGCAGTCTAGGGACAGGGCGGTTTTTT
CASSLGTGRFF
>TRBD1|-|TRBV9|TRBJ2-3
TGTGCCAGCAGCGTTGGGGACAGGTTCACAGATACGCAGTATTTT
CASSVGDRFTDTQYF
>TRBD2|-|TRBV7-2|TRBJ2-7
TGTGCCAGCAGCTCCATCTTCACTAGCGGGAACTACGAGCAGTACTTC
CASSSIFTSGNYEQYF
>-|-|TRBV28|TRBJ2-7
TGTGCCAGCAGTCCTCCAGGGCTCTCCTACGAGCAGTACTTC
CASSPPGLSYEQYF
>TRBD2|-|TRBV7-9|TRBJ2-1
TGTGCCAGCAGTTCTAGCACTAGCGGGCCCTACAATGAGCAGTTCTTC
CASSSSTSGPYNEQFF
>-|-|TRBV30|TRBJ2-3
TGTGCCTGGAACGACTGGGGAGGAGATACGCAGTATTTT
CAWNDWGGDTQYF
>-|-|TRBV9|TRBJ2-1
TGTGCCAGCAACCCTAACGGAGTACTCAATGAGCAGTTCTTC
CASNPNGVLNEQFF
>-|-|TRBV25-1|TRBJ2-7
TGTGCCAGCAGTGGGAGGGACTTCGGGCAGTACTTC
CASSGRDFGQYF
>TRBD2|-|TRBV27|TRBJ2-3
TGTGCCAGCAGTTTGACTAGCGGGAGGGCACCACTTACGCAGTATTTT
CASSLTSGRAPLTQYF
>TRBD1|-|TRBV10-3|TRBJ2-7
TGTGCCATCAGTGAGGGACAGGGGGCCACCTACGAGCAGTACTTC
CAISEGQGATYEQYF
>-|-|TRBV6-5|TRBJ1-2
TGTGCCAGCAGAATAAGTGGGGAGCCCTATGGCTACACCTTC
CASRISGEPYGYTF
>-|-|TRBV28|TRBJ1-5
TGTGCCAGCAGTGCACAGGGTTCTGGGAGCAATCAGCCCCAGCATTTT
CASSAQGSGSNQPQHF
>TRBD2|-|TRBV7-2|TRBJ2-2
TGTGCCAGCAGCTTAGCGGCGGGAGGGCCTGGCGGGGAGCTGTTTTTT
CASSLAAGGPGGELFF
>TRBD1|-|TRBV5-1|TRBJ2-5
TGCGCCAGCAGCGGGGGACAGCTACAAGAGACCCAGTACTTC
CASSGGQLQETQYF
>TRBD2|-|TRBV11-3|TRBJ2-3
TGTGCCAGCAGCCCCCGGACTAGCGGGAGATTTTGGTTGGGTGCAGATACGCAGTATTTT
CASSPRTSGRFWLGADTQYF
>TRBD1|-|TRBV24-1|TRBJ1-2
TGTGCCACCAGTGACAGGGGGCGAATCTATGGCTACACCTTC
CATSDRGRIYGYTF
>-|-|TRBV27|TRBJ2-1
TGTGCCAGCAGTTTAAACAGTTACAATGAGCAGTTCTTC
CASSLNSYNEQFF
>-|-|TRBV29-1|TRBJ2-7
TGCAGCGTTGAGGGCAGCTCCTACGAGCAGTACTTC
CSVEGSSYEQYF
>-|-|TRBV6-5|TRBJ2-2
TGTGCCAGCAGTCGCGCCAGGGGTTCGGGGGAGCTGTTTTTT
CASSRARGSGELFF
>-|few|TRBV5-4|TRBJ2-7
TGTGCCAGCAGCCGGGCCAAGCAGGGGACCTACGAGCAGTACTTC
CASSRAKQGTYEQYF
>-|-|TRBV2|TRBJ1-4
TGTGCCAGCAGTGAACTAGCCGAGAAACTGTTTTTT
CASSELAEKLFF
>-|-|TRBV9|TRBJ1-2
TGTGCCAGCAGCGTACAAAGGGGGATCGGCTACACCTTC
CASSVQRGIGYTF
>TRBD2|-|TRBV11-3|TRBJ2-3
TGTGCCAGCAGCTTAGATCGGGGACTAGGATTTGGTGCAGATACGCAGTATTTT
CASSLDRGLGFGADTQYF
>-|few|TRBV4-1|TRBJ2-7
TGCGCCAGCAGCCAAGGCCAGCGGACCCCCTACGAGCAGTACTTC
CASSQGQRTPYEQYF
>TRBD2|-|TRBV29-1|TRBJ2-7
TGCAGCGTCGGACAGGAGGGACTAGCGGGAACCGACGAGCAGTACTTC
CSVGQEGLAGTDEQYF
>TRBD2|-|TRBV19|TRBJ2-3
TGTGCCAGTAGTCCTCTCTCTAGCGGGAGGGCCGCAGATACGCAGTATTTT
CASSPLSSGRAADTQYF
>-|-|TRBV7-2|TRBJ1-3
TGTGCCAGCAGCCAACGGGGGGTTCCTGGAAACACCATATATTTT
CASSQRGVPGNTIYF
>-|once|TRBV5-4|TRBJ2-1
TGTGCCAGCAGCCCCCCCGGCGGAGAAGCCTACAATGAGCAGTTCTTC
CASSPPGGEAYNEQFF
>TRBD1|-|TRBV20-1|TRBJ2-7
TGCAGTGTGGGGACAGCCTACGAGCAGTACTTC
CSVGTAYEQYF
>-|-|TRBV30|TRBJ1-6
TGTGCCTGGTGCGACAGGAGCTCCTATAATTCACCCCTCCACTTT
CAWCDRSSYNSPLHF
>-|-|TRBV30|TRBJ2-7
TGTGCCTGGACAGGTTCCTACGAGCAGTACTTC
CAWTGSYEQYF
>TRBD2|-|TRBV5-4|TRBJ2-1
TGTGCCAGCAGCTCCTCTAGCGGGAGTTTTAATGAGCAGTTCTTC
CASSSSSGSFNEQFF
>TRBD2|-|TRBV6-5|TRBJ2-2
TGTGCCAGCAGTTTAGCGGGAGACACCGGGGAGCTGTTTTTT
CASSLAGDTGELFF
>TRBD2|-|TRBV19|TRBJ2-1
TGTGCCAGTACCGGACTAGCGGTACCTAATGAGCAGTTCTTC
CASTGLAVPNEQFF
>TRBD1|-|TRBV7-3|TRBJ2-1
TGTGCCAGCAGCTCCAGGACAGGAAACTACAATGAGCAGTTCTTC
CASSSRTGNYNEQFF
>TRBD2|-|TRBV11-2|TRBJ2-1
TGTGCCAGCAGCCTCGCGGGAGTTGGCAATGAGCAGTTCTTC
CASSLAGVGNEQFF
>-|-|TRBV29-1|TRBJ2-2
TGCAGCGGCGGGTTTAACACCGGGGAGCTGTTTTTT
CSGGFNTGELFF
>TRBD2|-|TRBV19|TRBJ2-7
TGTGCCAGTAGTATGGGAGCGGGAGACTACGAGCAGTACTTC
CASSMGAGDYEQYF
>-|-|TRBV7-2|TRBJ2-3
TGTGCCAGCAGCTTCTCAGGGGCCCCGCAGTATTTT
CASSFSGAPQYF